This T cell receptor beta chain is drawn from a study of cytomegalovirus exposure and HLA in healthy donors. PCR was performed using 60 Vbeta and 13 Jbeta primers. TCRdb's copy holds only in-frame clones and misses some; the assay was immunoSEQ multiplex PCR. The sample has 170,000 or so clones, around 83% seen once; the top ten hold around 1.5%. This CDR3 has 20 residues. Germline V lookup: CDR1 KGHSH, CDR2 LQKENI. Trimming stripped 3 bases from V and 0 bases from J, with 24 bases between. Points on this clone: The antigen is not known.

Overall study findings and caveats: The study reported that TCR beta sequences accurately predicted HLA-A and HLA-B alleles in most subjects. Researchers reported from a later analysis that most CMV-associated TCR beta chains appeared HLA-restricted.

This chain connects TRBV18 to TRBJ1-3; D ambiguous. The sample was PBMCs. The receptor comes from a man in his fifties in good health and CMV-seronegative. The CDR3 coding sequence is TGTGCCAGCTCACCTGATTCAGGTACCCTACTCTCGAGCTCTGGAAACACCATATATTTT. Encoded protein: CASSPDSGTLLSSSGNTIYF.